Included here is one TCR beta chain sequence, with context. This record comes from a study of cytomegalovirus exposure and HLA in healthy donors. 13 Jbeta primers and 60 Vbeta primers were used for the PCR. TCRdb's table, derived via immunoSEQ multiplex PCR, lists solely in-frame clones and lacks some. Of around 150,000 clones in the sample, 70% were seen once. Germline V gene sequence: CDR1 LNHDA, CDR2 SQIVND (reference sequence). CDR3 length equals 14 residues. V gave up 3 bases and J gave up 0 bases; unmatched junction bases: 1. This sequence originates from a man between 18 and 29 years old in good health and CMV-seropositive. The sample consisted of PBMCs. The V and J genes are TRBV19 and TRBJ1-1; 7 nucleotides agree with TRBD1. CDR3 sequence: CASSMGQLNTEAFF. In nucleotides, the CDR3 is TGTGCCAGTAGTATGGGACAGCTGAACACTGAAGCTTTCTTT.